This T cell receptor beta chain was identified in a study of graft-versus-host responses after intestinal transplantation. Across the study: Recipients had transplants, and these were multivisceral, liver-intestinal, or isolated intestinal.

Using immunoSEQ multiplex PCR, the repertoire was profiled, and TCRdb retains in-frame clones only, with some absent. The data show 15,000 to 20,000 clones, approximately 39% seen once. Roughly 200,000 CFSE-labeled responder cells were plated with roughly 200,000 irradiated, violet-dye-labeled stimulator cells. CD3+CD4+ and CD3+CD8+ responders that were proliferating and CFSE-low were sorted post-reaction. Study-level points and caveats: Present in recipient marrow, GvH clones included some that appeared first in ileum or blood. Allografts of patients with graft-donor T cell macrochimerism showed high graft-versus-host to host-versus-graft clone ratios.

The germline CDR1 and CDR2 sequences are DFQATT and SNEGSKA (reference sequence). V was shortened by 5 bases and J by 11 bases, with 14 bases between the two germline ends. This CDR3 is built from 11 residues. Sequencing was performed on alloreactive CD8+ T cells from a mixed lymphocyte reaction culture, taken before intestinal transplant. Subset in this sample: CFSE-low proliferating T cells sorted from roughly six-day pre-transplant mixed lymphocyte reaction (GvH or HvG direction). The chain links TRBV20-1 to TRBJ2-3; D gene ambiguous. This receptor was identified in a human patient who received an intestinal transplant. CDR3 nucleotide sequence: TGCAGTGCTCCAGAGCTACACCAGCAGTATTTT. Protein: CSAPELHQQYF.